This T cell receptor (beta chain) was profiled in a study of cytomegalovirus exposure and HLA in healthy donors. Overall study results and limits: The authors assumed roughly uniform sequencing depth across donors for presence/absence analyses. Segments of the TCR beta V type were, in most cases, productive about 87% or about 30% of the time in an earlier analysis.

This clone has just one count. As yet, its antigen is unknown. The study ran its PCR with 60 Vbeta and 13 Jbeta primers. Original processing notes: Later work found 80 million to 85 million unique TCR beta chains, with some 11 million shared. Clones were read by immunoSEQ multiplex PCR, and TCRdb kept only the in-frame ones, dropping some. V, J and clone size reflect that table, while D and trimming were determined from the DNA. The sample lists roughly 200,000 clones, 65% to 85% occurring once. The germline CDR1 and CDR2 sequences are SNHLY and FYNNEI. V was shortened by 7 bases and J by 8 bases, with 11 bases between the two germline ends. The CDR3 extends over 11 amino acids.

The chain joins TRBV2 to TRBJ1-2, with a possible D match to TRBD1 (5 bases). Material for sequencing was PBMCs. The sequence came from a female donor in good health and CMV-seronegative. CDR3 nucleotide sequence: TGTGCCAGCACCTCAGGGAGGGGCTACACCTTC. Its protein product is CASTSGRGYTF.